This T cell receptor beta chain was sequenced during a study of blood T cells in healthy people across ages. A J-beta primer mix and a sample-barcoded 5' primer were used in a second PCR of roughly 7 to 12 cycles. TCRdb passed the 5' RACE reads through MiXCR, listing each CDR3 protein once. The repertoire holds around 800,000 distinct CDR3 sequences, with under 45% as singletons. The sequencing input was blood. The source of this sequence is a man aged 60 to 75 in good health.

This chain's CDR3 is CASSPVLGDIQYF. DNA of the CDR3: TGTGCCAGCAGTCCAGTCTTGGGGGACATTCAGTACTTC. The V gene is TRBV6-5, the J gene TRBJ2-7; tentatively, D is TRBD1 or TRBD2 (5 bases each). Near its end, the DNA agrees better with TRBJ2-4, so the J call may be wrong. Germline assignment: CDR1 MNHEY and CDR2 SVGAGI. The CDR3 spans 13 residues.